These 17 T cell receptor beta chains were sequenced from one sample in a study of blood T cell repertoires in COVID-19. Assay used: immunoSEQ multiplex PCR; TCRdb lists only in-frame clones, some missing. The sample has roughly 400,000 clones, over 75% seen once; the top ten hold roughly 1.9%. The sequenced material came from PBMCs or T cells enriched from blood (not recorded which). Every receptor here comes from a woman between 35 and 50 years old with acute COVID-19.

The chain joins TRBV5-5 to TRBJ1-2; TRBD1 agrees at 8 bases. The CDR3 runs 15 residues. V dropped 0 bases and J dropped 7; count of bases not matched to a gene: 8. The germline V gene encodes CDR1 SGHKS and CDR2 YYEKEE (reference sequence). The CDR3 spells CASSLEGRGRGGYTF. The DNA of the CDR3 is TGTGCCAGCAGCTTGGAGGGCAGGGGGCGCGGTGGCTACACCTTC.

The gene calls are TRBV19 and TRBJ1-2, with TRBD1 matching 9 bases. Losses at the gene ends were 4 bases for V and 4 bases for J; bases not matched to a gene: 4. The CDR3 has 14 amino acids. In germline, CDR1 is LNHDA, CDR2 SQIVND (reference sequence). CDR3 in DNA: TGTGCCAGTAGTACATTGGGACAGGGCTATGGCTACACCTTC. Translation: CASSTLGQGYGYTF.

The chain is built from TRBV7-9 and TRBJ1-3; the D is unclear. V lost 0 bases to trimming and J lost 0 bases, with 9 bases between them. Germline CDR1 SEHNR, CDR2 FQNEAQ (reference sequence). The CDR3 is 16 residues long. Here the CDR3 reads CASSLAEFHSGNTIYF. For the CDR3, the DNA is TGTGCCAGCAGCTTAGCGGAGTTCCACTCTGGAAACACCATATATTTT.

The chain carries TRBV10-3 and TRBJ2-7, with 10 positions matching TRBD2. Germline CDR1 reads ENHRY; CDR2 reads SYGVKD. V shed 3 bases and J 2 bases; nucleotides not matched to a gene: 7. This CDR3 contains 16 residues. The CDR3 nucleotides are TGTGCCATCAGTGACTTTAGCGGGGGGAGCCCCTACGAGCAGTACTTC. It yields the protein CAISDFSGGSPYEQYF.

About this clone itself: An end of the junction differs from the germline gene, which may be a read error. The rearrangement joins TRBV19 to TRBJ2-5; D is unresolved. Per the germline V gene, CDR1 is LNHDA and CDR2 is SQIVND (reference sequence). This CDR3 contains 13 residues. The CDR3 is CASTDQVQGTQYF. The CDR3 DNA follows: TGTGCCAGCACAGATCAGGTCCAAGGGACCCAGTACTTC. The full variable domain, with the rest looked up from reference TRBV19 and TRBJ2-5, is DGGITQSPKYLFRKEGQNVTLSCEQNLNHDAMYWYRQDPGQGLRLIYYSQIVNDFQKGDIAEGYSVSREKKESFPLTVTSAQKNPTAFYLCASTDQVQGTQYFGPGTRLLVL.

This rearrangement joins TRBV29-1 to TRBJ2-5; a weak D match, TRBD2 (6 bases). Trimming left V 0 bases short and J 0 bases short, with 14 bases between. Germline loops: CDR1 SQVTM, CDR2 ANQGSEA. This CDR3 has 16 residues. As DNA, the CDR3 is TGCAGCGTTGAAGATCTCGGGGGTCAGTACCAAGAGACCCAGTACTTC. Protein sequence: CSVEDLGGQYQETQYF.

The chain is built from TRBV6-1 and TRBJ2-2, with 9 bases fitting TRBD1. J lost 4 bases, V lost 2 bases, and 2 bases had no gene match. In germline, CDR1 is MNHNS, CDR2 SASEGT. The CDR3 extends over 15 amino acids. CDR3 amino acids: CASSEKTGGTGELFF. CDR3 coding DNA: TGTGCCAGCAGTGAAAAGACAGGGGGCACCGGGGAGCTGTTTTTT.

This sequence joins TRBV29-1 and TRBJ1-1, with no clear D. Germline V CDR1 and CDR2: SQVTM, ANQGSEA. Between the trimmed V and J ends, which lost 7 bases and 1 base, there was a span of 13 bases. The CDR3 contains 13 residues. The CDR3 region is CSGESSRNTEAFF. The DNA for the CDR3 is TGCAGCGGAGAAAGCTCACGGAACACTGAAGCTTTCTTT. The variable domain in full, with the rest retrieved from reference TRBV29-1 and TRBJ1-1, is SAVISQKPSRDICQRGTSLTIQCQVDSQVTMMFWYRQQPGQSLTLIATANQGSEATYESGFVIDKFPISRPNLTFSTLTVSNMSPEDSSIYLCSGESSRNTEAFFGQGTRLTVV.

The V call is TRBV13, the J call TRBJ2-2; TRBD2 matches 8 bases. From germline, CDR1 is PRHDT and CDR2 FYEKMQ (reference sequence). V gave up 1 base and J gave up 6 bases; unmatched junction bases: 10. The length of the CDR3 is 17 residues. CDR3 nucleotides: TGTGCCAGCAGCTTAGTAGCGGGACTGGGGACGCCCGGGGAGCTGTTTTTT. Its protein is CASSLVAGLGTPGELFF.

This chain joins TRBV2 and TRBJ2-6; 10 positions agree with TRBD1. V was pared by 3 bases and J by 0 bases, with 11 bases of the junction left unmatched. This CDR3 has 20 residues. Germline V gives CDR1 SNHLY, CDR2 FYNNEI. In DNA, the CDR3 is TGTGCCAGCAGTGACCACCGGGACAGGGGTACCAGCTCTGGGGCCAACGTCCTGACTTTC. It is translated as CASSDHRDRGTSSGANVLTF.

This clone was counted a single time. At one end the junction does not follow the germline gene, possibly because of a read error. This rearrangement joins TRBV6-1 to TRBJ1-2; TRBD1 matches 9 bases. CDR3 size: 17 residues. Germline values: CDR1 MNHNS, CDR2 SASEGT. In nucleotides, the CDR3 is TGTGCCAGCAGTGAATTGGGACAGGGTTTGGCGCCCTATCGCTACACCTTC. It yields the protein CASSELGQGLAPYRYTF.

The CDR3 nucleotides read TGTGCCAGCAGCGTCGGGACAGGAGATTCGGAGACCCAGTACTTC. It translates to CASSVGTGDSETQYF. The V gene is TRBV9, the J gene TRBJ2-5, with 8 bases that match TRBD1. The CDR3 totals 15 residues. The trim removed 2 bases at V and 5 bases at J, leaving 8 bases unmatched. Germline loops: CDR1 SGDLS, CDR2 YYNGEE.

The chain recombines TRBV14 with TRBJ1-1; tentatively, D is TRBD1 (5 bases). There are 14 residues in the CDR3. The germline V gene encodes CDR1 SGHDN and CDR2 FVKESK. V was cut by 1 base and J by 4 bases, with 10 bases left in between. CDR3 loop: CASSQVGRVTEAFF. CDR3 DNA sequence: TGTGCCAGCAGCCAAGTTGGCAGGGTCACTGAAGCTTTCTTT.

DNA for the CDR3: TGTGCCAGCAGCTGGGTTCCTCCCGAGGTGCAGTTCTTC. Translating it yields CASSWVPPEVQFF. The rearrangement joins TRBV5-6 to TRBJ2-1; D is undetermined. V was cut by 3 bases and J by 12 bases, with 16 bases left in between. This CDR3 region has 13 residues. In germline, CDR1 is SGHDT, CDR2 YYEEEE. Complete variable domain (other parts from reference TRBV5-6 and TRBJ2-1): DAGVTQSPTHLIKTRGQQVTLRCSPKSGHDTVSWYQQALGQGPQFIFQYYEEEERQRGNFPDRFSGHQFPNYSSELNVNALLLGDSALYLCASSWVPPEVQFFGPGTRLTVL.

The chain carries TRBV9 and TRBJ1-6; a weak D match, TRBD1 (6 bases). Germline loops: CDR1 SGDLS, CDR2 YYNGEE. Trimming shortened V by 3 bases and J by 4 bases, and 8 bases separated the two germline ends. The CDR3 runs to 14 residues. The CDR3 DNA reads TGTGCCAGCAGCGGGACAGAATATAATTCACCCCTCCACTTT. Its protein product is CASSGTEYNSPLHF.

This chain joins TRBV20-1 and TRBJ2-3, with D unresolved. The CDR3 runs 14 residues. V lost 3 bases, J lost 2 bases, and 12 bases lay in between. In germline, CDR1 is DFQATT, CDR2 SNEGSKA (reference sequence). The CDR3 here is CSASPSKLTDTQYF. The CDR3, as DNA: TGCAGTGCTAGTCCGTCAAAACTCACAGATACGCAGTATTTT.

This clone was seen a few times. The V gene is TRBV7-6, the J gene TRBJ2-3; D not resolved. The CDR3 covers 15 residues. Germline V gene data show CDR1 as SGHVS and CDR2 as FNYEAQ. V was shortened by 1 base and J by 2 bases, with 10 bases between the two germline ends. In nucleotides, the CDR3 is TGTGCCAGCAGCTTAGACTTCGTTCACACAGATACGCAGTATTTT. Protein sequence: CASSLDFVHTDTQYF.